The rows below give T cell receptor beta chains drawn from one sample of a study of blood T cells in healthy people across ages. Each CDR3 protein gets one entry after TCRdb re-called the 5' RACE reads with MiXCR. Of roughly 800,000 distinct CDR3 sequences in the sample, 20% to 25% were seen once. These same records also appear under a second study, on T cells of mothers and their children.

The material sequenced was blood. The receptors were sampled from a boy between 10 and 17 years old in good health. Each CDR3 is given with its conserved first and last residue. A D gene is named only where the DNA matches it firmly. Clone size is shown for a subset of rows, as once, few, many or a class of expanded clone.

v_call	d_call	j_call	clone_size	cdr3_nt	cdr3_aa
TRBV4-3	TRBD2	TRBJ2-2	many	TGCGCCAGCAGTCCTGGGACTACCAACACCGGGGAGCTGTTTTTT	CASSPGTTNTGELFF
TRBV28	.	TRBJ2-7	.	TGTGCCAGCAAAGACAGAACCTACGAGCAGTACTTC	CASKDRTYEQYF
TRBV28	TRBD1	TRBJ1-5	.	TGTGCCAGCAGTCCTATGACGACAGGGGTAGGTCAGCCCCAGCATTTT	CASSPMTTGVGQPQHF
TRBV30	.	TRBJ1-2	.	TGTGCCTGGAGTGTAGGGGGATTCTCCCTCTATGGCTACACCTTC	CAWSVGGFSLYGYTF
TRBV20-1	TRBD2	TRBJ2-1	.	TGCAGTGCTAGGGTACTAGCGGGAGTGATCTATGAGCAGTTCTTC	CSARVLAGVIYEQFF
TRBV18	.	TRBJ2-7	.	TGTGCCAGCTCGGAGACGGCAACAGGCTACGAGCAGTACTTC	CASSETATGYEQYF
TRBV5-5	.	TRBJ1-3	.	TGTGCCAGCAGCCCCGTCTCAGGATACTCTGGAAACACCATATATTTT	CASSPVSGYSGNTIYF
TRBV15	.	TRBJ2-5	.	TGTGCCACCAGCAGGTACTCCGAGACCCAGTACTTC	CATSRYSETQYF
TRBV7-9	.	TRBJ1-2	.	TGTGCCAGCAGCTTACGGCAGAACTATGGCTACACCTTC	CASSLRQNYGYTF
TRBV4-1	.	TRBJ2-3	few	TGCGCCAGCAGCCAAGATTGGACAGATACGCAGTATTTT	CASSQDWTDTQYF
TRBV18	TRBD1	TRBJ1-4	few	TGTGCCAGCTCACCACCAGACAGGGTATATGAAAAACTGTTTTTT	CASSPPDRVYEKLFF
TRBV29-1	TRBD1	TRBJ1-3	few	TGCAGCGCGAGGACAGGGGTCGCTGGAAACACCATATATTTT	CSARTGVAGNTIYF
TRBV20-1	.	TRBJ1-1	few	TGCAGTGCTCCCACAATGACAGTTGAAGCTTTCTTT	CSAPTMTVEAFF
TRBV7-2	.	TRBJ1-1	.	TGTGCCAGCAGCTTTTTCCAGGGTGATACTGAAGCTTTCTTT	CASSFFQGDTEAFF
TRBV21-1	.	TRBJ1-5	few	TGTGCCAGCCCCAGGGTTTGTAGCAATCAGCCCCAGCATTTT	CASPRVCSNQPQHF
TRBV15	.	TRBJ2-4	.	TGTGCCACCAGCAGAGGTTTAGGGGAAGGAGCCAAAAACATTCAGTACTTC	CATSRGLGEGAKNIQYF
TRBV2	TRBD1	TRBJ2-6	.	TGTGCCAGCAGAGGGACAGGGGCTATCGGGGCCAACGTCCTGACTTTC	CASRGTGAIGANVLTF
TRBV20-1	TRBD2	TRBJ2-7	.	TGCAGTGCACCTAGGGGTCGGACTAGCGGCGGCGAGCAGTACTTC	CSAPRGRTSGGEQYF
TRBV27	.	TRBJ2-7	few	TGTGCCAGCAGAACCATTGGGTACTACGAGCAGTACTTC	CASRTIGYYEQYF
TRBV7-3	.	TRBJ2-5	few	TGTGCCAGCAGCCCCCACTCGGGACTTAAAGAGACCCAGTACTTC	CASSPHSGLKETQYF
TRBV4-3	TRBD2	TRBJ2-3	.	TGCGCCAGCAGCGATAGCGGGGAGACCACAGATACGCAGTATTTT	CASSDSGETTDTQYF
TRBV15	.	TRBJ2-2	.	TGTGCCACCGCGCCTGAGACAGCGTACACCGGGGAGCTGTTTTTT	CATAPETAYTGELFF
TRBV7-2	.	TRBJ1-2	.	TGTGCCAGCAGATTCCCGACAGGCTATGGCTACACCTTC	CASRFPTGYGYTF
TRBV6-5	TRBD2	TRBJ2-7	few	TGTGCCAGCAGCCGCCCGAGCGGGGGCTCCTACGAGCAGTACTTC	CASSRPSGGSYEQYF
TRBV24-1	.	TRBJ2-1	.	TGTGCCACCAGTGATCTCTATGAGCAGTTCTTC	CATSDLYEQFF
TRBV27	TRBD2	TRBJ2-7	few	TGTGCCAGCAGTTCAAGTACCGGGACTAGCTCCTACGAGCAGTACTTC	CASSSSTGTSSYEQYF
TRBV30	.	TRBJ1-1	.	TGTGCCTGGAGGACCCGCAAGGACTCTGAAGCTTTCTTT	CAWRTRKDSEAFF
TRBV15	.	TRBJ2-3	.	TGTGCCACCAGCAGATCCCCCACAGATACGCAGTATTTT	CATSRSPTDTQYF
TRBV12-3/TRBV12-4	TRBD2	TRBJ2-3	many	TGTGCCAGCAGTCCAAGAACTAGCGGGTTCACAGATACGCAGTATTTT	CASSPRTSGFTDTQYF
TRBV28	.	TRBJ1-3	.	TGTGCCAGCAGTACACAGGGCTACAGCGGAAACACCATATATTTT	CASSTQGYSGNTIYF
TRBV5-1	.	TRBJ1-1	.	TGCGCCAGCAGCTTATACGGAATGAACACTGAAGCTTTCTTT	CASSLYGMNTEAFF
TRBV29-1	.	TRBJ2-1	.	TGCAGCGTTGAAGATCAACGGTCTAACAAAGAGCAGTTCTTC	CSVEDQRSNKEQFF
TRBV29-1	.	TRBJ2-6	few	TGCAGCGTTGCAACCTGGGGCGCTGGGGCCAACGTCCTGACTTTC	CSVATWGAGANVLTF
TRBV7-6	TRBD2	TRBJ2-5	few	TGTGCCAGCAGCTTAGTTACTAGCGGGGGCCCCTCCGTTCAAGAGACCCAGTACTTC	CASSLVTSGGPSVQETQYF
TRBV19	TRBD1	TRBJ2-7	.	TGTGCCAGTAGTATATCCAGGGGGGAGCAGTACTTC	CASSISRGEQYF
TRBV2	.	TRBJ2-1	medium-sized	TGTGCCAGCAAAGGGTCCGCGGGTAGCAATGAGCAGTTCTTC	CASKGSAGSNEQFF
TRBV11-2	.	TRBJ2-7	many	TGTGCCCCCGCCCTATTTAGCGACGTAAAGATAACCTACGAGCAGTACTTC	CAPALFSDVKITYEQYF
TRBV4-3	TRBD2	TRBJ2-5	.	TGCGCCAGCAGCCATAGGGCGGGAGGACTAGTGCAAGAGACCCAGTACTTC	CASSHRAGGLVQETQYF